Listed below are T cell receptor beta chains from one sample, sequenced in a study of T cells expressing NK-cell markers. TCRdb processed the 5' RACE reads again and assigns one entry to each CDR3 protein, with no DNA. The sample spans 350,000 to 400,000 distinct CDR3 sequences; the ten largest clones claim about 10%. The sequenced sample was blood T cells: a sorted CD56 or NKG2C T cell subset, CD4+ or CD8+ T cells, or bulk PBMC T cells (not recorded which). The receptors here all came from a woman between 50 and 59 years old in good health. The CDR3 runs from the conserved cysteine through the conserved F or W. The order of the fields is J gene, V gene, CDR3 protein.

TRBJ2-1,TRBV20-1,CSAHPPFGSIYNEQFF
TRBJ2-4,TRBV25-1,CASSENGIKNIQYF
TRBJ2-5,TRBV7-2,CASGQGTRETQYF
TRBJ2-1,TRBV28,CASSPTWRGRNEQFF
TRBJ2-7,TRBV6-5,CASRGGVSYEQYF
TRBJ1-3,TRBV20-1,CSAIDQAGVTIYF
TRBJ2-3,TRBV20-1,CSARDGQGSTDTQYF
TRBJ2-1,TRBV29-1,CSGPSGTYNEQFF
TRBJ2-3,TRBV5-6,CASSFGQGPSTDTQYF
TRBJ2-1,TRBV10-2,CASSESPHEQFF
TRBJ2-1,TRBV7-8,CASSLGTDYLGYNEQFF
TRBJ1-1,TRBV5-1,CASSPGGSGNTEAFF
TRBJ2-1,TRBV6-2/TRBV6-3,CASSPRASGIYNEQFF
TRBJ2-2,TRBV6-1,CASTTGQMNTGELFF
TRBJ2-3,TRBV5-1,CASSWGQGKSHTDTQYF
TRBJ2-1,TRBV14,CASNGLLAGQRNHEQFF
TRBJ2-1,TRBV12-3/TRBV12-4,CASSLTLAVDEQFF
TRBJ2-4,TRBV21-1,CASSKPLRTTLAKNIQYF
TRBJ2-1,TRBV20-1,CSTFGTYNEQFF
TRBJ2-2,TRBV20-1,CSASRPAGGPYGELFF
TRBJ2-7,TRBV4-1,CASSQVPHRDYEQYF
TRBJ2-5,TRBV24-1,CATSQGTAKETQYF
TRBJ1-3,TRBV27,CASSLSDNQRNTIYF